This T cell receptor (beta chain) was captured in a study of OX40 agonist ivuxolimab in advanced cancers. Study outcomes and limitations: CD4+ and CD8+ blood T cells expanded clonally by week 6 at 0.1 to 3.0 mg/kg.

This CDR3 comprises 15 residues. The germline CDR1 and CDR2 sequences are MGHRA and YSYEKL. Trimming cost V 4 bases and J 3 bases, with 13 bases left between them. Sampling times: baseline, cycle 4 day 1, cycle 7 day 1. Data came from immunoSEQ multiplex PCR; TCRdb stores just in-frame clones and leaves some out. This table holds tens of thousands of clones, about 86% found once. Concerning this clone itself: Its antigen remains unknown.

The sample in question was CD4+ or CD8+ T cells sorted from blood, obtained in a trial of the OX40 agonist ivuxolimab. This receptor was identified in an adult with an advanced solid tumor such as melanoma, head and neck, liver or kidney cancer. This chain joins TRBV4-1 and TRBJ1-5; D is unresolved. DNA of the CDR3: TGCGCCAGCAGCCTTTCTCCCGCAGTCAATCAGCCCCAGCATTTT. Amino acids: CASSLSPAVNQPQHF.